This T cell receptor (beta chain) was recovered during a study of T cells after posttransplantation cyclophosphamide. CDR1 is SGHTA and CDR2 is FQGNSA in the germline V gene. The J segment lost 5 bases and the V segment lost 8 bases, leaving 5 bases of the junction unmatched. The CDR3 extends over 12 amino acids. Method: immunoSEQ multiplex PCR; TCRdb's copy keeps in-frame clones and lacks some. Listed for the sample are 30,000 to 35,000 clones, none seen a single time. Notes on the study in general: Donor CD8+ memory clones often dominated recipient blood repertoires at later times. Blood and skin or GI T cell repertoires showed limited TRB overlap. TRB clonality was highly associated with recipient CMV seropositivity and reactivation.

Peripheral blood was collected from the related graft donor on the marrow donation day. This clone was seen many times. What it binds is not known. The sequenced sample consisted of PBMCs. The receptor was derived from a woman in her 30s in good health and a related stem cell transplant donor. The chain links TRBV7-2 to TRBJ1-1; TRBD1 matches at 7 bases. In DNA, the CDR3 is TGTGCCAGCGGAAAACAGGGGACTGAAGCTTTCTTT. As protein: CASGKQGTEAFF.